One T cell receptor (beta chain) is described in this entry. What it binds is unknown. This sample stems from a study of T cell responses to AZD1222 COVID-19 vaccine. Overall study findings and caveats: Repertoire sampling occurred only after the peak T cell response. It should be noted that donors were predominantly white British and more often female, and clonal diversity was possibly underestimated. Reportedly, nearly half of unique spike TCRs recognized epitopes outside B.1.351/B.1.1.7 mutations. With dominance at 160-218 and 743-854, vaccine-associated CD4 TCRs spanned spike.

Clones were sequenced by immunoSEQ multiplex PCR, and TCRdb holds only the in-frame ones, with some missing. The sample records tens of thousands of clones, 75% to 85% being singletons. This CDR3 contains 13 residues. The V end was cut by 5 bases, the J end by 4 bases, with 11 bases between. Germline assignment: CDR1 SGHVS and CDR2 FQNEAQ. The specimen comprised peripheral blood, sampled on day 0 of AZD1222 vaccination. This chain joins TRBV7-8 and TRBJ1-1; the D is unclear. This TCR came from an adult in good health. The CDR3 coding sequence is TGTGCCAGCAGCCGAACCCGAAGCACTGAAGCTTTCTTT. This encodes CASSRTRSTEAFF.